This T cell receptor (beta chain) is drawn from a study of beta chain features in type 1 diabetes. Per the germline V gene, CDR1 is SGHTA and CDR2 is FQGNSA. This CDR3 is built from 16 residues. V trimming: 5 bases; J trimming: 5 bases; junction bases outside the gene matches: 14. This clone was counted between two and nine times. Expressed TCRB transcripts were sequenced because the isolated RNA had all been reverse transcribed beforehand. Mean read depth for naive, central memory and regulatory T cell samples was approximately 3.57 million reads. Clones were read by immunoSEQ multiplex PCR, and TCRdb kept only the in-frame ones, dropping some. The table shows around 500,000 clones, with about an eighth occurring only once.

The receptor was derived from a woman between 18 and 30 years old in good health. The material sequenced was naive CD4+ T cells from blood. The chain employs TRBV7-2 and TRBJ2-5; 7 bases line up with TRBD1. CDR3: CASSASGTGEWETQYF. Here the CDR3 DNA reads TGTGCCAGCAGCGCCTCCGGTACAGGGGAGTGGGAGACCCAGTACTTC.